What follows are 12 T cell receptor beta chains derived from one specimen sequenced in a study of radiation and T cells in renal cell carcinoma. The protocol was immunoSEQ multiplex PCR, while the TCRdb copy is restricted to in-frame clones and leaves out a portion. This table holds about 130,000 clones, about four fifths found once. This sample's time point: baseline pretreatment blood. Sample treatment: 15 Gy SBRT to primary tumor, nephrectomy 4 weeks later. The sample was blood, taken from a patient whose treatment included radiotherapy and nephrectomy. These receptors all come from a woman aged 55-69 years with renal cell carcinoma.

This clone occurred once. The chain combines TRBV5-1 with TRBJ1-1; 7 positions agree with TRBD1. J lost 8 bases, V lost 0 bases, and 1 base had no gene match. Germline CDR1 is SGHRS and CDR2 is YFSETQ. This CDR3 has 12 amino acids. DNA for the CDR3: TGCGCCAGCAGCTTGGGACAGGGCGAAGCTTTCTTT. It translates to CASSLGQGEAFF.

This clone was counted once. J is TRBJ1-1 and V is TRBV27; D perhaps matches TRBD1 (6 bases). Germline CDR1 MNHEY, CDR2 SMNVEV (reference sequence). The V and J ends lost 0 bases and 1 base respectively, with 12 bases between them. The CDR3 extends over 16 amino acids. CDR3 amino acids: CASSLSWRGANTEAFF. The CDR3 nucleotides are TGTGCCAGCAGTTTATCGTGGCGGGGGGCGAACACTGAAGCTTTCTTT.

This clone was seen only a few times. The chain recombines TRBV2 with TRBJ2-3, with D tentatively TRBD2 (7 bases). Trimming shortened V by 0 bases and J by 5 bases, and 12 bases separated the two germline ends. CDR3 length: 15 residues. Germline V lookup: CDR1 SNHLY, CDR2 FYNNEI. The CDR3: CASSEAGGAGDTQYF. The DNA of the CDR3 is TGTGCCAGCAGTGAAGCGGGGGGGGCTGGAGATACGCAGTATTTT.

V gene TRBV27 combines with J gene TRBJ1-2; 9 bases are a match to TRBD1. Germline V CDR1 and CDR2: MNHEY, SMNVEV (reference sequence). This CDR3 has 15 amino acids. V trimming: 7 bases; J trimming: 6 bases; junction bases outside the gene matches: 12. CDR3 sequence: CASTSTLGQGDGYTF. CDR3 bases: TGTGCCAGCACCTCTACCCTGGGACAGGGAGATGGCTACACCTTC.

V and J are TRBV5-1 and TRBJ1-2; the match to TRBD1 covers 11 bases. CDR3 length: 15 residues. The germline V gene encodes CDR1 SGHRS and CDR2 YFSETQ. With 3 bases clipped from V and 4 bases from J, the junction kept 5 bases outside the gene matches. The CDR3 is CASSSGQGAFYGYTF. The CDR3 DNA follows: TGCGCCAGCAGCTCCGGACAGGGGGCCTTCTATGGCTACACCTTC. Supplemented by reference TRBV5-1 and TRBJ1-2, the full variable domain reads KAGVTQTPRYLIKTRGQQVTLSCSPISGHRSVSWYQQTPGQGLQFLFEYFSETQRNKGNFPGRFSGRQFSNSRSEMNVSTLELGDSALYLCASSSGQGAFYGYTFGSGTRLTVV.

J is TRBJ1-5 and V is TRBV19; tentatively, D is TRBD1 (5 bases). From germline, CDR1 is LNHDA and CDR2 SQIVND (reference sequence). The CDR3 has 19 residues. V lost 3 bases and J 0 bases, leaving 21 bases between the germline ends. The CDR3 reads CASSIRGGDFLSSNQPQHF. The CDR3 DNA is TGTGCCAGTAGTATTAGGGGAGGGGATTTTTTAAGTAGCAATCAGCCCCAGCATTTT.

This clone is medium-sized by share. The rearrangement uses TRBV27 and TRBJ2-2; D might be TRBD1 (5 bases). The CDR3 contains 15 residues. Germline V CDR1 and CDR2: MNHEY, SMNVEV (reference sequence). Deletions cut 6 bases from V and 8 bases from J, with 19 bases between. CDR3 amino acids: CASRPMGRVAGELFF. The CDR3 bases are TGTGCCAGCAGGCCCATGGGCAGGGTAGCAGGGGAGCTGTTTTTT.

The chain carries TRBV7-6 and TRBJ2-2; 7 bases agree with TRBD1. Trimming at V came to 1 base and at J to 1 base, leaving 0 bases not matched to a gene. Per germline, CDR1 SGHVS and CDR2 FNYEAQ. CDR3 length: 15 amino acids. The CDR3 DNA reads TGTGCCAGCAGCTTAGGACAGGGGAACACCGGGGAGCTGTTTTTT. It translates to CASSLGQGNTGELFF.

This chain joins TRBV6-1 and TRBJ1-2; 7 nucleotides agree with TRBD1. V lost 7 bases, J lost 2 bases, and 10 bases stayed unmatched. CDR3 length: 15 amino acids. CDR1 is MNHNS and CDR2 is SASEGT in the germline V gene. For the CDR3, the DNA is TGTGCCAGCACCGAGTGGAGGGGGCCGAACTATGGCTACACCTTC. Translated: CASTEWRGPNYGYTF.

This clone came up a few times. The chain is built from TRBV15 and TRBJ1-3; D is undetermined. Looked up from germline, CDR1 is LNHNV and CDR2 is YYDKDF (reference sequence). This CDR3 is built from 13 residues. The V gene lost 5 bases and the J gene lost 3 bases, with 8 bases spanning the gap. As DNA, the CDR3 is TGTGCCACCAGCCGGCCAGGTGGAAACACCATATATTTT. It is translated as CATSRPGGNTIYF.

There are many counts of this clone. V and J are TRBV5-6 and TRBJ2-7; 9 bases map to TRBD2. The CDR3 consists of 14 residues. The ends lost 3 bases at V and 10 bases at J; junction bases unmatched: 11. Germline assignment: CDR1 SGHDT and CDR2 YYEEEE. The CDR3 sequence is CASSSQGLALFQYF. CDR3 sequence (DNA): TGTGCCAGCAGCTCCCAGGGACTAGCTCTGTTCCAGTACTTC.

As regards this clone: An end of the junction does not agree with germline; a read error may underlie this. CDR3 sequence: CASSLDGLADLFSGANVLTF. The CDR3 coding sequence is TGTGCCAGTAGTCTAGACGGACTAGCGGATTTATTCTCTGGGGCCAACGTCCTGACTTTC. The rearrangement joins TRBV19 to TRBJ2-6; 10 nucleotides align to TRBD2. This CDR3 is built from 20 residues. Germline V gene sequence: CDR1 LNHDA, CDR2 SQIVND (reference sequence).